The 31 T cell receptor beta chains below come from one sample, sequenced in a study of tumor-infiltrating lymphocytes in primary liver carcinoma. Reverse transcription of 450 to 500 ng total RNA with a constant-region primer produced TCR beta cDNA. Libraries of TCR beta came from three nested multiplex PCR rounds with slightly modified ARM-PCR. Primers for the first two PCR rounds were TRBV1-TRBV30 forward primers and a C-beta reverse primer (roughly 10 cycles per round). TCRdb processed the multiplex PCR reads anew with MiXCR; each CDR3 protein has one entry. The sample carries 100,000 to 150,000 distinct CDR3 sequences, roughly three fifths recorded once. The roughly 19-32 mg bulk tissue piece was not sorted before simultaneous RNA and DNA extraction. Sequenced: liver tumor tissue from sampling region 3. As for subset: tumor region T3, left-lateral pole. Receptors originate from a woman aged 55-70 years with primary liver carcinoma and hepatitis B virus infection.

A remark on this clonotype: The junction departs from germline at one end; a sequencing error may be responsible. The rearrangement links TRBV12-3 or TRBV12-4 to TRBJ2-7, with D tentatively TRBD2 (6 bases). CDR3 length: 14 residues. CDR3 coding DNA: TGTGCCATCAGTTCGGGGGTGTCCTCTTATGAGCAGTACTTC. It encodes CAISSGVSSYEQYF.

About this clonotype itself: With a much larger clone just one base away, this may be a read error. The V gene is TRBV20-1, the J gene TRBJ2-6, with TRBD1 matching over 10 bases. This CDR3 comprises 16 residues. CDR1 is DFQATT, CDR2 SNEGSKA, per germline (reference sequence). CDR3 sequence (DNA): TGCGGTGCTGGGACAGGGGCCAACTCTGGGGCCAACGTCCTGACTTTC. This encodes CGAGTGANSGANVLTF.

This clonotype was counted a few times. A much larger clone sits a single nucleotide away, making a read error possible. The chain couples TRBV6-1 to TRBJ1-5; unclear D gene. Germline V gene lookup returns CDR1 MNHNS and CDR2 SASEGT. The CDR3 covers 11 residues. The CDR3 protein is CASRSNRPQHF. The CDR3 bases are TGTGCCAGCAGGAGCAATCGGCCCCAGCATTTT.

Of note for this clonotype: A much larger clone lies one base from this, so it may be a read error. This CDR3 is missing its conserved last phenylalanine or tryptophan, likely due to a read error. V and J are TRBV13 and TRBJ1-1, with 8 bases lining up with TRBD1. V dropped 5 bases and J dropped 4; count of bases not matched to a gene: 6. Germline CDR1 PRHDT, CDR2 FYEKMQ (reference sequence). CDR3 length: 14 amino acids. The CDR3 is CASSRTGGSTEAFS. CDR3 DNA: TGTGCCAGCAGCCGTACAGGGGGATCCACTGAAGCTTTCTCT.

The V and J genes are TRBV28 and TRBJ1-1; 10 bases align to TRBD1. The trim removed 6 bases at V and 3 bases at J, leaving 16 bases unmatched. The CDR3 is 18 amino acids. CDR1 is MDHEN and CDR2 is SYDVKM in the germline V gene. The CDR3 DNA is TGTGCCAGCAGCCCCTGGGAGGACAGGGGGATGGGGGACACTGAAGCTTTCTTT. It specifies CASSPWEDRGMGDTEAFF.

The CDR3 coding sequence is TGTGCCAGCAGATATAGCGGTTACAATGAGCAGTTCTTC. Its translation: CASRYSGYNEQFF. The chain employs TRBV7-9 and TRBJ2-1, with a weak D call TRBD2 (6 bases). Per germline, CDR1 SEHNR and CDR2 FQNEAQ (reference sequence). V lost 6 bases and J 4 bases, leaving 10 bases between the germline ends. This CDR3 contains 13 residues.

In its sample, this clonotype was seen many times. The chain is built from TRBV10-3 and TRBJ1-6, with unresolved D. Looked up from germline, CDR1 is ENHRY and CDR2 is SYGVKD. The CDR3 covers 12 residues. Trimming stripped 2 bases from V and 5 bases from J, with 1 base between. This chain's CDR3 is CAISEDNSPLHF. The DNA of the CDR3 is TGTGCCATCAGTGAGGATAATTCACCCCTCCACTTT.

Comment on this clonotype: The conserved phenylalanine or tryptophan normally closing the CDR3 is absent here, so this likely arose from a read error. The V and J genes are TRBV6-2 or TRBV6-3 and TRBJ1-5; no definite D call. The CDR3 length is 12 residues. Germline CDR1 reads MNHEY; CDR2 reads SVGEGT. V shed 2 bases and J shed 5 bases, with 4 bases lying between them. The DNA of the CDR3 is TGTGCCAGCAGTTACATGCATCAGCCCCAGCATCTT. It codes for CASSYMHQPQHL.

A note on this clonotype: This may be a read error, as it is one base from a much larger clone. V and J are TRBV12-3 or TRBV12-4 and TRBJ2-3, with unresolved D. V lost 5 bases, J lost 3 bases, and 12 bases lay in between. This CDR3 contains 14 residues. The CDR3 spells CASSHEGKTDTQYF. CDR3 sequence (DNA): TGTGCCAGCAGTCACGAAGGGAAAACAGATACGCAGTATTTT.

At least ten counts were recorded for this clonotype. This chain uses TRBV28 with TRBJ2-5, with TRBD1 matching over 9 bases. The ends lost 6 bases at V and 5 bases at J; junction bases unmatched: 10. The CDR3 loop spans 15 amino acids. The germline V gene has CDR1 MDHEN and CDR2 SYDVKM. CDR3: CASRTRQGGVETQYF. As DNA, the CDR3 is TGTGCCAGCAGGACAAGACAGGGGGGGGTGGAGACCCAGTACTTC.

As for this clonotype: A much larger clone is a single base away; this may be a read error. This chain connects TRBV12-3 or TRBV12-4 to TRBJ1-2, with TRBD1 identical over 8 bases. The CDR3 has 17 residues. CDR3 residues: CASSTNRGRLTNYGFTF. The CDR3 nucleotides are TGTGCCAGCAGCACAAACAGGGGGAGACTGACTAACTATGGCTTCACCTTC.

V usage is TRBV2 and J usage is TRBJ2-4, with unresolved D. Trimming removed 7 bases at V and 5 bases at J, with 6 bases between. Germline V gene sequence: CDR1 SNHLY, CDR2 FYNNEI. The CDR3 is made up of 11 amino acids. The CDR3 sequence is CASKTENIQYF. In DNA form, the CDR3 reads TGTGCCAGCAAAACAGAAAACATTCAGTACTTC.

This clonotype was observed many times. The V gene is TRBV12-3 or TRBV12-4, the J gene TRBJ1-6, with D perhaps matching TRBD1 (6 bases). V gave up 6 bases and J gave up 9 bases, with 33 bases separating them. The CDR3 spans 20 residues. In DNA, the CDR3 is TGTGCCAGCAGCTCTCCCGGGTCCGGGACACGACTCCTCAGGGGTTCACCCCTCCACTTT. Translating it yields CASSSPGSGTRLLRGSPLHF.

This clonotype was counted a single time. In this CDR3 the conserved last residue, phenylalanine or tryptophan, is missing, so a read error is likely. The V call is TRBV11-2, the J call TRBJ2-3; TRBD2 matches at 8 bases. Germline CDR1 reads SGHAT; CDR2 reads FQNNGV. This CDR3 spans 18 amino acids. The J segment lost 4 bases and the V segment lost 6 bases, leaving 18 bases of the junction unmatched. CDR3: CASSSPLTGTSHPDTQYL. As DNA, the CDR3 is TGTGCCAGCAGTTCCCCACTTACCGGGACTAGTCATCCAGATACGCAGTATCTT.

A word on this clonotype: Given a much more abundant clone one base away, this may be a read error. This chain links TRBV5-4 with TRBJ2-7; D perhaps matches TRBD2 (5 bases). The CDR3 consists of 15 residues. The germline V and J ends were trimmed by 4 bases and 0 bases, with 14 bases remaining between them. Germline V gene sequence: CDR1 SGHNT, CDR2 YYREEE (reference sequence). The CDR3 bases are TGTGCCAGCAGCATGGAGGCCCAGAGCTCCTACGAGCAGTACTTC. It codes for CASSMEAQSSYEQYF.

Points on this clonotype: The junction departs from germline at one end; a sequencing error may be responsible. The chain has TRBV11-1 and TRBJ2-6; TRBD1 matches at 8 bases. This CDR3 has 18 residues. Germline-derived CDR1 and CDR2 are SGHAT and FQDESV (reference sequence). The CDR3 here is CASSSAGTGLPGSNVLAF. The CDR3 region has the DNA TGTGCCAGCAGCTCCGCCGGGACAGGCCTCCCTGGGTCCAACGTCCTGGCTTTC. Variable domain in full (rest from reference TRBV11-1 and TRBJ2-6): EAEVAQSPRYKITEKSQAVAFWCDPISGHATLYWYRQILGQGPELLVQFQDESVVDDSQLPKDRFSAERLKGVDSTLKIQPAELGDSAMYLCASSSAGTGLPGSNVLAFGAGSRLTVL.

Comment on this clonotype: Since the CDR3 does not end with the conserved phenylalanine or tryptophan, this likely comes from a read error. V is TRBV11-2 and J is TRBJ2-3; 7 nucleotides match TRBD2. Germline V gene data show CDR1 as SGHAT and CDR2 as FQNNGV. The CDR3 is 15 amino acids. V shed 8 bases and J 4 bases; nucleotides not matched to a gene: 12. CDR3 amino acids: CASGSGLTGPDTQYL. In DNA, the CDR3 is TGTGCCAGCGGCTCGGGACTAACGGGACCAGATACGCAGTATCTT.

In this sample, this clonotype turned up once. This rearrangement joins TRBV11-2 to TRBJ1-4, with TRBD1 identical over 9 bases. V trimming: 4 bases; J trimming: 13 bases; junction bases outside the gene matches: 19. This CDR3 spans 17 amino acids. Germline CDR1 and CDR2: SGHAT and FQNNGV. Here the CDR3 DNA reads TGTGCCAGCAGCTCGCACAGGGGGCTGGCAACTAATGAGAGACTGTTTTTT. As protein: CASSSHRGLATNERLFF.

This clonotype came up once. The junction departs from germline at one end; a sequencing error may be responsible. This rearrangement joins TRBV29-1 to TRBJ2-1, with D possibly being TRBD2 (5 bases). This CDR3 is 14 amino acids long. Germline V gene lookup returns CDR1 SQVTM and CDR2 ANQGSEA. The CDR3 is CSVDKGSSYNGQFF. DNA of the CDR3: TGCAGCGTTGATAAAGGGAGCTCCTACAATGGGCAGTTCTTC.

Regarding this clonotype: A much bigger clone sits one base away, suggesting this may be a read error. The CDR3 spells CASIRRGRDTQYF. Here the CDR3 DNA reads TGTGCCAGCATCAGACGGGGGAGAGATACGCAGTATTTT. The chain uses TRBV28 and TRBJ2-3; weak D call: TRBD2 (6 bases). V was pared by 7 bases and J by 5 bases, with 13 bases between. CDR1 MDHEN and CDR2 SYDVKM come from the germline V gene. The CDR3 extends over 13 amino acids.

In regard to this clonotype: A read error is possible here, since a much larger clone lies one base away. V gene TRBV5-6 combines with J gene TRBJ2-3; D is undetermined. Per the germline V gene, CDR1 is SGHDT and CDR2 is YYEEEE. The CDR3 loop spans 15 amino acids. The CDR3 reads CTSSLLMVSTDTQYF. CDR3 coding DNA: TGTACCAGCAGCTTGTTAATGGTGAGCACAGATACGCAGTATTTT.

To note about this clonotype: A read error may account for a junction end that differs from germline. V usage is TRBV7-8 and J usage is TRBJ1-1; D is undetermined. There are 13 residues in the CDR3. Germline V gene sequence: CDR1 SGHVS, CDR2 FQNEAQ. CDR3 region: CASSLEQRTAAFF. In nucleotides, the CDR3 is TGTGCCAGCAGCTTAGAGCAACGGACTGCAGCTTTCTTT.

V gene TRBV11-1 combines with J gene TRBJ2-1; TRBD2 matches at 12 bases. The CDR3 has 17 amino acids. With V trimmed by 10 bases and J by 11 bases, 21 bases remained unmatched. Germline CDR1 is SGHAT and CDR2 is FQDESV (reference sequence). CDR3 sequence (DNA): TGTGCCAACAGTTTTAACCTTGGACTAGCGGGAACAGATAAGCAGTTCTTC. The encoded protein is CANSFNLGLAGTDKQFF.

With respect to this clonotype: One junction end does not reproduce the germline sequence, and a read error may be involved. The chain couples TRBV11-3 to TRBJ2-1; 9 bases are a match to TRBD2. The CDR3 runs 15 residues. CDR1 is SGHNT and CDR2 is YENEEA in the germline V gene. The CDR3 bases are TGTGTCAGCAGCTTAGGAGCTAGCGGGAAGCCTGAGCAGTTCTTC. Its translation is CVSSLGASGKPEQFF. Full variable domain (outside the CDR3, taken from reference TRBV11-3 and TRBJ2-1): EAGVVQSPRYKIIEKKQPVAFWCNPISGHNTLYWYLQNLGQGPELLIRYENEEAVDDSQLPKDRFSAERLKGVDSTLKIQPAELGDSAVYLCVSSLGASGKPEQFFGPGTRLTVL.

In this sample, this clonotype turned up a few times. A much larger clone lies a single base off, so this may be a read error. No conserved phenylalanine or tryptophan ends this CDR3, so it is likely a read error. DNA for the CDR3: TGTGCCAGCAGAGTAGCGGGGGGCCGCCTACAGTACTTA. Translating gives CASRVAGGRLQYL. The chain recombines TRBV6-1 with TRBJ2-7; 10 bases are shared with TRBD2. The CDR3 is 13 residues long. V lost 6 bases and J lost 10; bases outside the gene matches: 9. Germline V gene data show CDR1 as MNHNS and CDR2 as SASEGT.

Remarks on this clonotype: A much larger clone sits a single nucleotide away, making a read error possible. This rearrangement joins TRBV5-1 to TRBJ1-2; 7 positions match TRBD1. The CDR3 sequence is 18 residues long. V dropped 7 bases and J dropped 1; count of bases not matched to a gene: 19. CDR1 is SGHRS, CDR2 YFSETQ, per germline. The CDR3 DNA sequence: TGCGCCAGCGGTCCGAATCCAGGGGGGACGAATCTTAACTATGGCTACACCTTC. Protein product: CASGPNPGGTNLNYGYTF. The variable domain in full, completed from reference TRBV5-1 and TRBJ1-2, reads KAGVTQTPRYLIKTRGQQVTLSCSPISGHRSVSWYQQTPGQGLQFLFEYFSETQRNKGNFPGRFSGRQFSNSRSEMNVSTLELGDSALYLCASGPNPGGTNLNYGYTFGSGTRLTVV.

This rearrangement joins TRBV11-2 to TRBJ2-7; 7 positions agree with TRBD1. Trimming cost V 5 bases and J 3 bases; bases outside gene matches: 13. CDR1 and CDR2 (germline): SGHAT, FQNNGV. The CDR3 has 16 amino acids. CDR3 loop: CASSPIANRGHYEQYF. The CDR3, as DNA: TGTGCCAGCAGCCCTATAGCCAACAGGGGACACTACGAGCAGTACTTC.

This clonotype came up a few times. The chain combines TRBV6-1 with TRBJ2-7; D is uncertain. From germline, CDR1 is MNHNS and CDR2 SASEGT. V lost 7 bases and J 0 bases, leaving 10 bases between the germline ends. The CDR3 is 13 amino acids. The CDR3 nucleotides read TGTGCCAGCAACCAAGTGTCCTCCTACGAGCAGTACTTC. As protein: CASNQVSSYEQYF.

A note on this clonotype: It may be a read error: a sequence one base away is much more abundant. CDR3 in amino acids: CVWSDGLAPQETQYF. The CDR3 DNA reads as TGTGTCTGGAGTGATGGCCTAGCGCCGCAAGAGACCCAGTACTTC. The V call is TRBV30, the J call TRBJ2-5; D might be TRBD2 (6 bases). The CDR3 loop spans 15 amino acids. The germline V gene has CDR1 GTSNPN and CDR2 SVGIG (reference sequence).

In this sample, this clonotype turned up many times. V gene TRBV28 combines with J gene TRBJ2-7, with TRBD2 matching 13 bases. This CDR3 is built from 18 residues. The V gene end was trimmed by 5 bases and the J gene end by 3 bases; junction bases not matched to a gene: 13. Per the germline V gene, CDR1 is MDHEN and CDR2 is SYDVKM. CDR3 nucleotides: TGTGCCAGCAGTCCGACCGGGACTAGCGGGGATAGTATCTACGAGCAGTACTTC. This translates into CASSPTGTSGDSIYEQYF.

The V and J genes are TRBV5-1 and TRBJ2-5; possibly TRBD2 for D (6 bases). The V gene's germline CDR1 is SGHRS and CDR2 YFSETQ. The CDR3 is 17 residues long. Trimming stripped 1 base from V and 1 base from J, with 17 bases between. The CDR3 bases are TGCGCCAGCAGCTTGCTGATGACGGGAGTGGCCCAAGAGACCCAGTACTTC. Translated: CASSLLMTGVAQETQYF.